This T cell receptor beta chain emerged from a study of blood T cell repertoires in COVID-19. Produced via immunoSEQ multiplex PCR; TCRdb's table is partial and in-frame only. The sample shows nearly 350,000 clones, more than 75% of them seen only once. The ends lost 0 bases at V and 7 bases at J; junction bases unmatched: 7. The germline CDR1 and CDR2 sequences are SGHNT and YYREEE (reference sequence). The CDR3 runs 16 residues. This TCR was sampled from a woman aged 25 to 39 who had recovered from COVID-19. The chain recombines TRBV5-4 with TRBJ2-2; TRBD2 matches at 9 bases. Sequencing was performed on PBMCs or T cells enriched from blood (not recorded which). CDR3 protein: CASSLVAGGPHGELFF. Written as DNA, the CDR3 is TGTGCCAGCAGCTTGGTGGCGGGGGGGCCCCACGGGGAGCTGTTTTTT.